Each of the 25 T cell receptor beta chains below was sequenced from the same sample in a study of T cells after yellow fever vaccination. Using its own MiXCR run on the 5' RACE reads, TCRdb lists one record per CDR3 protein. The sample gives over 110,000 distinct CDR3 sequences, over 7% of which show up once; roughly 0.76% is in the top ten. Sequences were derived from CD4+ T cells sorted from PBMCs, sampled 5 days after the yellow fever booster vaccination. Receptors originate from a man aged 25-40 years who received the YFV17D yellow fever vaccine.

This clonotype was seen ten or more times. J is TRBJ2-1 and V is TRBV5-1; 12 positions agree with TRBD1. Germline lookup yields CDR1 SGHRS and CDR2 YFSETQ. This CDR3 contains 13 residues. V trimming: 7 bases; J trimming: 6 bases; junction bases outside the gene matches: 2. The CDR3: CASGTGGSNEQFF. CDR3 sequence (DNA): TGCGCCAGCGGGACAGGGGGCTCCAATGAGCAGTTCTTC.

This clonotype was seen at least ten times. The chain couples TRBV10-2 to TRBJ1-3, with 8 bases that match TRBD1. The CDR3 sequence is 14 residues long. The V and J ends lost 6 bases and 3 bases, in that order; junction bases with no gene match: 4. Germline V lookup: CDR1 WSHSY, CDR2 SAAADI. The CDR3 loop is CASSRGLDGNTIYF. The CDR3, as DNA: TGCGCCAGCAGCAGGGGGCTCGATGGAAACACCATATATTTT.

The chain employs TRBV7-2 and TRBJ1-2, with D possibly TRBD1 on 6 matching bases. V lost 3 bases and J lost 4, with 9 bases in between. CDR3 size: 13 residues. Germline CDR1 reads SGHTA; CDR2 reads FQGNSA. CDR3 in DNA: TGTGCCAGCAGCTTTCGGGACATCTATGGCTACACCTTC. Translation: CASSFRDIYGYTF.

CDR3 bases: TGCGCCAGCAGCTCCCTAGGGTTTGCGGGAGGGGCCCCGTCTGAGCAGTTCTTC. Protein product: CASSSLGFAGGAPSEQFF. This chain uses TRBV5-1 with TRBJ2-1; 9 nucleotides agree with TRBD2. The CDR3 is 18 residues long. J was trimmed by 9 bases and V by 3 bases; bases with no gene match: 19. Germline CDR1 reads SGHRS; CDR2 reads YFSETQ.

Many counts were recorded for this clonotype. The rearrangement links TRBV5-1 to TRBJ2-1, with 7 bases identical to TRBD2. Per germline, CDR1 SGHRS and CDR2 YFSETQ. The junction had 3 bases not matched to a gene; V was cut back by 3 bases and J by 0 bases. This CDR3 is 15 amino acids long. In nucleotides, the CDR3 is TGCGCCAGCAGCTACCTAGCGGACTCCTACAATGAGCAGTTCTTC. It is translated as CASSYLADSYNEQFF.

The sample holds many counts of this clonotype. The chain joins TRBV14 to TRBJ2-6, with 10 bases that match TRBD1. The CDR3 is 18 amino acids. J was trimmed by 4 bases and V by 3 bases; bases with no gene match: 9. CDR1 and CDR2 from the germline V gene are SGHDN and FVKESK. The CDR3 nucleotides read TGTGCCAGCAGCCAGGGACAGGGGCCGTTTACCGGGGCCAACGTCCTGACTTTC. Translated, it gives CASSQGQGPFTGANVLTF.

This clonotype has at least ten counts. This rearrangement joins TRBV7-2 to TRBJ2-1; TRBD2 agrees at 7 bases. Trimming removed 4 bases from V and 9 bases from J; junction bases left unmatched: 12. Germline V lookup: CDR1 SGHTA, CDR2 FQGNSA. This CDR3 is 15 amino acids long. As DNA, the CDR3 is TGTGCCAGCAGCTCATCGGGGAGGGCCTGGGTTGAGCAGTTCTTC. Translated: CASSSSGRAWVEQFF.

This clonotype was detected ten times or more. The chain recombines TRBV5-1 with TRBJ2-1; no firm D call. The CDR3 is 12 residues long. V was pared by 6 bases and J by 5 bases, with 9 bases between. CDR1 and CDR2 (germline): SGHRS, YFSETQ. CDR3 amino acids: CASKTDNNEQFF. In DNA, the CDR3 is TGCGCCAGCAAGACGGATAACAATGAGCAGTTCTTC.

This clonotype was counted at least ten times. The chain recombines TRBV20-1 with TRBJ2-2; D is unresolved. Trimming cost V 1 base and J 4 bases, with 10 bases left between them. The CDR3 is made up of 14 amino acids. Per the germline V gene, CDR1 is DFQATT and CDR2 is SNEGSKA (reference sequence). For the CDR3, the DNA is TGCAGTGCTAGAGTCGCAAGAGGCACCGGGGAGCTGTTTTTT. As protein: CSARVARGTGELFF.

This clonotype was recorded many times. The CDR3 region is CASSQEGVQNTEAFF. Written as DNA, the CDR3 is TGCGCCAGCAGCCAAGAGGGGGTCCAGAACACTGAAGCTTTCTTT. The genes are TRBV5-1 and TRBJ1-1, with D possibly being TRBD1 (6 bases). CDR3 length: 15 residues. Germline-derived CDR1 and CDR2 are SGHRS and YFSETQ. V lost 4 bases and J lost 1, with 14 bases in between. Looking up the rest from reference TRBV5-1 and TRBJ1-1 gives the full variable domain: KAGVTQTPRYLIKTRGQQVTLSCSPISGHRSVSWYQQTPGQGLQFLFEYFSETQRNKGNFPGRFSGRQFSNSRSEMNVSTLELGDSALYLCASSQEGVQNTEAFFGQGTRLTVV.

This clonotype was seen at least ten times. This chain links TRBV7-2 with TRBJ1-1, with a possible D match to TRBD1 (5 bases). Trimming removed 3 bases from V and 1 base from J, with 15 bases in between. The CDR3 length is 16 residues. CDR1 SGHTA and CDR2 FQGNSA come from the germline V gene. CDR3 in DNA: TGTGCCAGCAGCTTCGAAGCACCGGGGCCGAACACTGAAGCTTTCTTT. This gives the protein CASSFEAPGPNTEAFF.

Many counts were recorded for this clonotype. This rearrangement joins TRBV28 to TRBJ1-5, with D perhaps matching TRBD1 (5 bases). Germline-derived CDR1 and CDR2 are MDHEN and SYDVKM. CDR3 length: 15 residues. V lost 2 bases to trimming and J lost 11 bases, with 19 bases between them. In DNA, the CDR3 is TGTGCCAGCAGTTTAGGGGGGACGGCCTCCTCATCCCAGCATTTT. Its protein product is CASSLGGTASSSQHF.

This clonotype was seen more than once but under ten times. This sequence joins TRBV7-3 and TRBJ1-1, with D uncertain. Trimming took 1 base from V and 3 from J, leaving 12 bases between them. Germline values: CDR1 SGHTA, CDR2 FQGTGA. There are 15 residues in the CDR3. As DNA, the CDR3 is TGTGCCAGCAGCTTAATGGGCGGCCGGGACACTGAAGCTTTCTTT. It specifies CASSLMGGRDTEAFF. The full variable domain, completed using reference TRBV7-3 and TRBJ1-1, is GAGVSQTPSNKVTEKGKYVELRCDPISGHTALYWYRQSLGQGPEFLIYFQGTGAADDSGLPNDRFFAVRPEGSVSTLKIQRTERGDSAVYLCASSLMGGRDTEAFFGQGTRLTVV.

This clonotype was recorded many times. The CDR3 DNA reads as TGTGCCAGCAGTTCAAACAGGGTTGGTGGCTACACCTTC. This gives the protein CASSSNRVGGYTF. The genes are TRBV6-5 and TRBJ1-2, with D possibly being TRBD1 (6 bases). The length of the CDR3 is 13 residues. Germline assignment: CDR1 MNHEY and CDR2 SVGAGI. Trimming shortened V by 4 bases and J by 7 bases, and 13 bases separated the two germline ends.

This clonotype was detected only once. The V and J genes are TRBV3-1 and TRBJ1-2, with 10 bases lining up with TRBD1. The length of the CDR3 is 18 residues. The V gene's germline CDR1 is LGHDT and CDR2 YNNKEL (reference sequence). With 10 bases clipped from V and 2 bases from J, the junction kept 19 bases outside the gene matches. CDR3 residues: CATSHTRTGGRLNYGYTF. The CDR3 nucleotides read TGTGCCACCTCCCATACCCGGACAGGGGGAAGGTTGAACTATGGCTACACCTTC.

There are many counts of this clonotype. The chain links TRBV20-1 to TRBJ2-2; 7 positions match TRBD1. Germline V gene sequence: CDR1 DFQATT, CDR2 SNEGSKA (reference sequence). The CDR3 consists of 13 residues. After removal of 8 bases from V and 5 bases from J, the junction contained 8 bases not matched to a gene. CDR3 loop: CSLSQGVTGELFF. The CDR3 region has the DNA TGCAGTCTAAGTCAGGGGGTTACCGGGGAGCTGTTTTTT.

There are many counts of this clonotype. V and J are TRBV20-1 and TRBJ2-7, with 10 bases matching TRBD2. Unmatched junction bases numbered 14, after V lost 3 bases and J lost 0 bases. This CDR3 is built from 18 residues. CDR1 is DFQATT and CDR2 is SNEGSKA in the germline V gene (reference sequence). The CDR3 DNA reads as TGCAGTGCTAGCCCCATCAGGAGCGGGGGGGTTAGCTCCTACGAGCAGTACTTC. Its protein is CSASPIRSGGVSSYEQYF.

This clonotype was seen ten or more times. CDR3 loop: CSVQTSGSPETQYF. As DNA, the CDR3 is TGCAGCGTTCAGACTAGCGGGAGTCCAGAGACCCAGTACTTC. This chain links TRBV29-1 with TRBJ2-5; TRBD2 matches at 12 bases. The germline V gene encodes CDR1 SQVTM and CDR2 ANQGSEA. The CDR3 has 14 amino acids. V shed 5 bases and J 4 bases; nucleotides not matched to a gene: 5.

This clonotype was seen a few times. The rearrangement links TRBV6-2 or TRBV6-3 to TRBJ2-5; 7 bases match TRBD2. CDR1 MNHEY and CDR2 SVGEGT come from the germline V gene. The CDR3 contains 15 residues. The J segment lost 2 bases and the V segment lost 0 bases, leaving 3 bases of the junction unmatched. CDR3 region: CASSYSNGRQETQYF. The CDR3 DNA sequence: TGTGCCAGCAGTTACTCCAACGGGAGGCAAGAGACCCAGTACTTC.

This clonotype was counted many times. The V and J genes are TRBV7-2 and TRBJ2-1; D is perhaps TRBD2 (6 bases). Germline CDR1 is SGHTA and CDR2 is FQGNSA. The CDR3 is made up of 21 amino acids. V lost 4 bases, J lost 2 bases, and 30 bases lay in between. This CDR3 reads CASSSPRGAGLLRLAYNEQFF. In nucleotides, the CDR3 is TGTGCCAGCAGCTCGCCCCGAGGAGCGGGTCTCCTGCGGTTAGCCTACAATGAGCAGTTCTTC.

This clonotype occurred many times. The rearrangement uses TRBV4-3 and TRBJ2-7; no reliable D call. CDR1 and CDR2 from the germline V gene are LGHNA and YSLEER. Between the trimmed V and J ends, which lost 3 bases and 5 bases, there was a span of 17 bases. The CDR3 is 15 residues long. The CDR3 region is CASSQVGSTIDEQYF. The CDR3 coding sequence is TGCGCCAGCAGCCAGGTCGGGTCTACTATCGACGAGCAGTACTTC.

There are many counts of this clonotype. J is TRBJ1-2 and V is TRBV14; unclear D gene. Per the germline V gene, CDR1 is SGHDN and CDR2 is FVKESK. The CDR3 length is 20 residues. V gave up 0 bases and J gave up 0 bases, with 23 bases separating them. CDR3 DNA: TGTGCCAGCAGCCAAGATTTAAGAGGAGGTCACAGCTCTGCTAACTATGGCTACACCTTC. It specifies CASSQDLRGGHSSANYGYTF.

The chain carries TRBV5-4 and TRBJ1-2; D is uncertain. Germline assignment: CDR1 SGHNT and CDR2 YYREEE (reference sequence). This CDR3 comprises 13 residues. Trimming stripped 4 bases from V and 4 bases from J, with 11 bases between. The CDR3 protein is CASSLRLSYGYTF. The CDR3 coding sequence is TGTGCCAGCAGCCTGAGACTTTCCTATGGCTACACCTTC.

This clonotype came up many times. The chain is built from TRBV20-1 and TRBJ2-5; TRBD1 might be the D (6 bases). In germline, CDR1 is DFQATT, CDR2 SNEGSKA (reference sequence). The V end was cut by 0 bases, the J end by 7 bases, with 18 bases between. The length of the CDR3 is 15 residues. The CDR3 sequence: CSAREGAVGVGTQYF. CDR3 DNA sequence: TGCAGTGCTAGAGAGGGGGCAGTTGGGGTGGGGACCCAGTACTTC.

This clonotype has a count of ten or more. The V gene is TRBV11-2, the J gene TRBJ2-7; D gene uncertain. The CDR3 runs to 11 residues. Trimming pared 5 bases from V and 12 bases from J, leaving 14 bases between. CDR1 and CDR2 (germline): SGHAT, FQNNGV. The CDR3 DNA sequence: TGTGCCAGCAGCCCAGGCGTCGGTCCGTACTTC. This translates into CASSPGVGPYF.